What follows are 3 T cell receptor beta chains derived from one specimen sequenced in a study of tumor-infiltrating lymphocytes in glioblastoma multiforme. Three nested ARM-PCR rounds with V-beta and C-beta primers built TCRB libraries. TCRdb reanalysed the multiplex PCR reads using MiXCR and keeps one entry per CDR3 protein. The data contain some 14,000 distinct CDR3 sequences, over 55% of them seen just once; the ten biggest clones take up about 50%. Source material: brain tumor tissue. These TCRs come from a male donor with glioblastoma.

Worth noting for this clonotype: One base away lies a much larger clone, so this may be a sequencing read error. Likely a read error: the CDR3 ends without its conserved phenylalanine or tryptophan. The rearrangement uses TRBV11-2 and TRBJ2-2; D is unresolved. Germline V gene lookup returns CDR1 SGHAT and CDR2 FQNNGV. Trimming shortened V by 0 bases and J by 0 bases, and 8 bases separated the two germline ends. CDR3 length equals 16 residues. Here the CDR3 DNA reads TGTGCCAGCAGCTTAGATCTCCCTCCGAACACCGGGGAGCTGTTTCTT. This encodes CASSLDLPPNTGELFL.

The chain combines TRBV12-3 or TRBV12-4 with TRBJ2-7; 8 positions match TRBD1. The CDR3 has 15 residues. The V gene end was trimmed by 6 bases and the J gene end by 0 bases; junction bases not matched to a gene: 7. The CDR3 nucleotides read TGTGCCAGCAGCTCCGGGACAGGTTACTCCTACGAGCAGTACTTC. Translated, it gives CASSSGTGYSYEQYF.

The rearrangement links TRBV4-1 to TRBJ1-1; possibly TRBD1 for D (5 bases). This CDR3 spans 16 amino acids. V lost 0 bases and J 0 bases, leaving 11 bases between the germline ends. The V gene's germline CDR1 is MGHRA and CDR2 YSYEKL. The DNA for the CDR3 is TGCGCCAGCAGCCAAGATCTCCGACAGATGAACACTGAAGCTTTCTTT. Translation gives CASSQDLRQMNTEAFF.